Listed below are T cell receptor beta chains from one sample, sequenced in a study of human T cells and chemical hapten exposure. One entry per CDR3 protein results from TCRdb running MiXCR on the RACE reads. Of around 57,000 distinct CDR3 sequences in the sample, approximately 10% are singletons; the top ten hold under 2%. The sequences come from whole blood, collected in connection with sensitization to the hapten diphenylcyclopropenone (DPC). All receptors come from a middle-aged woman with alopecia areata. Some clones in this sample may be carry-over from other donors' samples. CDR3s include the opening cysteine and the closing phenylalanine or tryptophan. D genes are given only for firm matches. Clone size appears in some rows only: once, few, many, or a class for an expanded clone.

D: .
size: many
V: TRBV19
J: TRBJ1-2
DNA: TGTGCCAGTAGTATATCGGGACCGGGCTATGGCTACACCTTC
CDR3: CASSISGPGYGYTF

D: TRBD2
size: few
V: TRBV18
J: TRBJ2-7
DNA: TGTGCCAGCTCGGAAAGTACTAGCGCCCGTTACGAGCAGTACTTC
CDR3: CASSESTSARYEQYF

D: .
size: few
V: TRBV20-1
J: TRBJ1-4
DNA: TGCAGTGCTAGAGATGGCAGTAAGGAAAAACTGTTTTTT
CDR3: CSARDGSKEKLFF

D: .
size: few
V: TRBV2
J: TRBJ2-7
DNA: TGTGCCAGCAGGGACATGGACTCCTACGAGCAGTACTTC
CDR3: CASRDMDSYEQYF

D: TRBD1
size: .
V: TRBV28
J: TRBJ1-2
DNA: TGTGCCAGCAGTACAGGGGTCCCCTATGGCTACACCTTC
CDR3: CASSTGVPYGYTF

D: .
size: few
V: TRBV7-9
J: TRBJ2-5
DNA: TGTGCCAGCAGCTTCCGGGGTCTCCAGTACTTC
CDR3: CASSFRGLQYF

D: .
size: many
V: TRBV29-1
J: TRBJ2-6
DNA: TGCAGCGTTGCTGACAGTCCCTCTGGGGCCAACGTCCTGACTTTC
CDR3: CSVADSPSGANVLTF

D: .
size: .
V: TRBV5-1
J: TRBJ2-3
DNA: TGCGCCAGCAGCTTGGACGGGACCCCCGGCGGAACAGATACGCAGTATTTT
CDR3: CASSLDGTPGGTDTQYF

D: TRBD1
size: few
V: TRBV7-9
J: TRBJ2-3
DNA: TGTGCCAGCAGCCCTGGACAGGTCCTAGATACGCAGTATTTT
CDR3: CASSPGQVLDTQYF

D: TRBD1
size: few
V: TRBV28
J: TRBJ1-5
DNA: TGTGCCAGCAGTTTATATGGGGGACAGGGTAAAGTCAGCAATCAGCCCCAGCATTTT
CDR3: CASSLYGGQGKVSNQPQHF

D: .
size: many
V: TRBV27
J: TRBJ2-2
DNA: TGTGCCAGCAGCCTGAACACCGGCGCGCTGTTTTTT
CDR3: CASSLNTGALFF

D: .
size: few
V: TRBV3-1
J: TRBJ2-7
DNA: TGTGCCAGCAGCCCACCGGGGGCCGAGCAGTACTTC
CDR3: CASSPPGAEQYF

D: .
size: few
V: TRBV7-2
J: TRBJ2-4
DNA: TGTGCCAGCAGCTTAGGGGGTGTGGGCAAAAACATTCAGTACTTC
CDR3: CASSLGGVGKNIQYF

D: .
size: .
V: TRBV11-2
J: TRBJ1-2
DNA: TGTGCCAGCAGTCGAAACAGGGAGGGCTATGGCTACACCTTC
CDR3: CASSRNREGYGYTF

D: TRBD1
size: many
V: TRBV7-8
J: TRBJ2-7
DNA: TGTGCCAGCAGCTCCCGGACAGGGGTGAACTACGAGCAGTACTTC
CDR3: CASSSRTGVNYEQYF

D: .
size: few
V: TRBV12-3/TRBV12-4
J: TRBJ1-1
DNA: TGTGCCAGCAGTTTAGCTGGGGAATGGAGCACTGAAGCTTTCTTT
CDR3: CASSLAGEWSTEAFF

D: .
size: .
V: TRBV29-1
J: TRBJ1-1
DNA: TGCAGCGTTGAAGATAAACAGGGAGAGGCTTTCTTT
CDR3: CSVEDKQGEAFF

D: .
size: many
V: TRBV10-3
J: TRBJ1-1
DNA: TGTGCCATCAGTGAGACTACAGGTAAGGAAGCTTTCTTT
CDR3: CAISETTGKEAFF

D: TRBD1
size: .
V: TRBV7-2
J: TRBJ1-4
DNA: TGTGCCAGCAGCTTAGTTGGACAGGCTGCAACTAATGAAAAACTGTTTTTT
CDR3: CASSLVGQAATNEKLFF

D: TRBD2
size: many
V: TRBV28
J: TRBJ2-1
DNA: TGTGCCAGCAGTTTACTACTAGCGGGAAACAATGAGCAGTTCTTC
CDR3: CASSLLLAGNNEQFF

D: .
size: .
V: TRBV28
J: TRBJ1-1
DNA: TGTGCCAGCAGTCCCCCGCGGAGGGGGAACACTGAAGCTTTCTTT
CDR3: CASSPPRRGNTEAFF

D: .
size: .
V: TRBV15
J: TRBJ1-4
DNA: TGTGCCACCAGCACCCGTGCGGGGGCGCGGATTGCTAATGAAAAACTGTTTTTT
CDR3: CATSTRAGARIANEKLFF

D: TRBD1
size: many
V: TRBV18
J: TRBJ1-1
DNA: TGTGCCAGCTCACTATCGGGACAGGTGAACACTGAAGCTTTCTTT
CDR3: CASSLSGQVNTEAFF

D: TRBD1
size: .
V: TRBV7-8
J: TRBJ2-1
DNA: TGTGCCAGCAGCTCTCAGGTTGGGACAGGGGGTTACAATGAGCAGTTCTTC
CDR3: CASSSQVGTGGYNEQFF

D: .
size: .
V: TRBV3-1
J: TRBJ1-2
DNA: TGTGCCAGCAGCCAAGATCCAGGGAGGGAGAACACCTTC
CDR3: CASSQDPGRENTF

D: .
size: .
V: TRBV4-3
J: TRBJ2-7
DNA: TGCGCCAGCAGCCTTCCAGGCGAGCAGTACTTC
CDR3: CASSLPGEQYF

D: .
size: many
V: TRBV28
J: TRBJ2-3
DNA: TGTGCCAGCAGGCCAATGGGGTCGGGGAATCCTATTACAGATACGCAGTATTTT
CDR3: CASRPMGSGNPITDTQYF

D: .
size: .
V: TRBV6-5
J: TRBJ1-2
DNA: TGTGCCAGCAGTTACTCATACCGCGCGGGGGGAAACTATGGCTACACCTTC
CDR3: CASSYSYRAGGNYGYTF

D: .
size: few
V: TRBV30
J: TRBJ1-1
DNA: TGTGCCTGGAGTGGTCAAAACACTGAAGCTTTCTTT
CDR3: CAWSGQNTEAFF

D: TRBD1
size: .
V: TRBV3-1
J: TRBJ1-5
DNA: TGTGCCAGCAGCCACACAGGGGGGGGAAGTCAGCCCCAGCATTTT
CDR3: CASSHTGGGSQPQHF

D: TRBD2
size: many
V: TRBV20-1
J: TRBJ2-5
DNA: TGCAGTGCTAGATCGCGGGGGGGCGAGGAGACCCAGTACTTC
CDR3: CSARSRGGEETQYF

D: .
size: few
V: TRBV19
J: TRBJ1-6
DNA: TGTGCCAGTTCAGGGACGGGGCCGGCGCCCCTCCACTTT
CDR3: CASSGTGPAPLHF

D: .
size: few
V: TRBV11-2
J: TRBJ1-1
DNA: TGTGCCAGCAGCTTAGGGCAGCGCTTGGATGCTTTCTTT
CDR3: CASSLGQRLDAFF

D: TRBD2
size: many
V: TRBV5-1
J: TRBJ2-3
DNA: TGCGCCAGCAGCTTGAACCCGAGGCGGGAGACTAGCACAGATACGCAGTATTTT
CDR3: CASSLNPRRETSTDTQYF

D: .
size: many
V: TRBV10-2
J: TRBJ1-5
DNA: TGCGCCACCGCGGTCACCAGGTCTAACCAGCCCCAGCATTTT
CDR3: CATAVTRSNQPQHF

D: TRBD2
size: many
V: TRBV25-1
J: TRBJ2-3
DNA: TGTGCCACAGGGACTTGGACTAGCGGGAGCCGAGATACGCAGTATTTT
CDR3: CATGTWTSGSRDTQYF

D: .
size: .
V: TRBV28
J: TRBJ1-1
DNA: TGTGCCAGCAGTTGGCCGGGACCGGCTTTCTTT
CDR3: CASSWPGPAFF

D: TRBD1
size: many
V: TRBV11-3
J: TRBJ2-7
DNA: TGTGCCAGCAGCAGGACAGGAATCCCCTACGAGCAGTACTTC
CDR3: CASSRTGIPYEQYF

D: .
size: .
V: TRBV7-3
J: TRBJ2-7
DNA: TGTGCCAGCAGGAATAGGAACGGCGGCGAGCAGTACTTC
CDR3: CASRNRNGGEQYF

D: .
size: .
V: TRBV28
J: TRBJ1-1
DNA: TGTGCCAGCAGCACACAGCAGGACCAAACTTTCTTT
CDR3: CASSTQQDQTFF

D: TRBD2
size: .
V: TRBV2
J: TRBJ2-1
DNA: TGTGCCAGCAGGGGACTAGCGGGAGGATACAATGAGCAGTTCTTC
CDR3: CASRGLAGGYNEQFF